These 19 T cell receptor beta chains came from one sample sequenced in a study of CD8 T cell repertoires and HIV-1 epitope variants. Measured with immunoSEQ multiplex PCR; TCRdb has only the in-frame clones, and not every one. The sample comprises under 100,000 clones, approximately 70% of which are singletons, and around 24% rests with the top ten. The sample was uncultured baseline CD8+ T cells from peripheral blood mononuclear cells (PBMCs). The receptors were gathered from a male donor with HIV.

The CDR3 DNA sequence: TGTGCCAGCAGTTTTGGGCAGGCCGATGAAAAACTGTTTTTT. Protein: CASSFGQADEKLFF. The chain carries TRBV28 and TRBJ1-4; D not certain. Trimming shortened V by 3 bases and J by 6 bases, and 11 bases separated the two germline ends. Germline V lookup: CDR1 MDHEN, CDR2 SYDVKM. The CDR3 covers 14 residues.

The chain is built from TRBV15 and TRBJ2-5; a weak D match, TRBD1 (5 bases). The CDR3 consists of 16 residues. Trimming removed 1 base from V and 5 bases from J, with 17 bases in between. CDR1 LNHNV and CDR2 YYDKDF come from the germline V gene (reference sequence). The CDR3 DNA is TGTGCCACCAGCAGAGTATCAGGGTCGGGTGGGGAGACCCAGTACTTC. Translated: CATSRVSGSGGETQYF.

The chain carries TRBV4-1 and TRBJ2-7; D could derive from TRBD1 or TRBD2 (7 bases each). The germline V gene encodes CDR1 MGHRA and CDR2 YSYEKL. Trimming removed 4 bases at V and 9 bases at J, with 22 bases between. This CDR3 comprises 15 residues. In nucleotides, the CDR3 is TGCGCCAGCAGCCGACAGACAGGGCGGGAGAGAATGCAGTACTTC. Its translation: CASSRQTGRERMQYF.

V is TRBV6-1 and J is TRBJ2-5; D might be TRBD1 (6 bases). Germline CDR1 and CDR2: MNHNS and SASEGT. CDR3 length: 13 amino acids. V was clipped by 7 bases and J by 5 bases, with 14 bases between them. CDR3 in DNA: TGTGCCAGCACTCTTGACAGGTCCGAGACCCAGTACTTC. Its protein product is CASTLDRSETQYF.

The chain employs TRBV6-6 and TRBJ1-1; D uncertain. The CDR3 extends over 13 amino acids. Per germline, CDR1 MNHNY and CDR2 SVGAGI (reference sequence). V lost 2 bases, J lost 1 base, and 5 bases lay in between. The CDR3, as DNA: TGTGCCAGCAGTTACGGACCGAACACTGAAGCTTTCTTT. Translated, it gives CASSYGPNTEAFF.

V and J are TRBV5-5 and TRBJ2-1; tentatively, D is TRBD2 (5 bases). V was cut by 1 base and J by 12 bases, with 14 bases left in between. CDR3 length equals 13 residues. CDR1 and CDR2 from the germline V gene are SGHKS and YYEKEE (reference sequence). The CDR3 loop is CASSLWPRETQFF. As DNA, the CDR3 is TGTGCCAGCAGCTTGTGGCCGAGGGAAACGCAGTTCTTC.

This clone has a handful of counts. The CDR3 DNA is TGTGCCTGGATCAGCTCTGGAAACACCATATATTTT. It specifies CAWISSGNTIYF. V usage is TRBV30 and J usage is TRBJ1-3, with no clear D. The V end was cut by 4 bases, the J end by 0 bases, with 4 bases between. CDR1 and CDR2 from the germline V gene are GTSNPN and SVGIG (reference sequence). This CDR3 has 12 residues.

V and J are TRBV29-1 and TRBJ2-7, with D possibly matching TRBD2 (6 bases). The CDR3 loop spans 15 amino acids. V lost 5 bases to trimming and J lost 2 bases, with 19 bases between them. Per the germline V gene, CDR1 is SQVTM and CDR2 is ANQGSEA. CDR3 residues: CSVNPGDSPTYEQYF. The CDR3 DNA reads TGCAGCGTTAACCCGGGAGACAGCCCCACCTACGAGCAGTACTTC.

CDR3 in DNA: TGTGCCAGCAGCTTGGGGGGGACAGGATTTGCTGGTGGTTCACCCCTCCACTTT. Amino acid sequence: CASSLGGTGFAGGSPLHF. The rearrangement uses TRBV5-6 and TRBJ1-6; 8 bases align to TRBD1. CDR3 size: 18 residues. After removal of 0 bases from V and 9 bases from J, the junction contained 14 bases not matched to a gene. CDR1 and CDR2 (germline): SGHDT, YYEEEE.

The rearrangement uses TRBV9 and TRBJ2-3, with TRBD2 matching 9 bases. This CDR3 comprises 16 residues. Germline V gives CDR1 SGDLS, CDR2 YYNGEE. J was trimmed by 2 bases and V by 3 bases; bases with no gene match: 7. CDR3 in DNA: TGTGCCAGCAGCGAGGGTAGCGGGAGATTCACAGATACGCAGTATTTT. This encodes CASSEGSGRFTDTQYF.

A single count supports this clone. The genes are TRBV7-6 and TRBJ2-7; the match to TRBD2 covers 7 bases. The CDR3 has 15 amino acids. Germline loops: CDR1 SGHVS, CDR2 FNYEAQ. The J segment lost 3 bases and the V segment lost 1 base, leaving 6 bases of the junction unmatched. DNA for the CDR3: TGTGCCAGCAGCTTAGGGTCGGGGGGACGCTACGAGCAGTACTTC. Protein product: CASSLGSGGRYEQYF. Complete variable domain (other parts from reference TRBV7-6 and TRBJ2-7): GAGVSQSPRYKVTKRGQDVALRCDPISGHVSLYWYRQALGQGPEFLTYFNYEAQQDKSGLPNDRFSAERPEGSISTLTIQRTEQRDSAMYRCASSLGSGGRYEQYFGPGTRLTVT.

This clone has a single count. J is TRBJ2-5 and V is TRBV28; TRBD2 aligns across 10 bases. V was pared by 8 bases and J by 4 bases, with 10 bases of the junction left unmatched. The CDR3 spans 15 residues. In germline, CDR1 is MDHEN, CDR2 SYDVKM. CDR3 in amino acids: CASGASGGVGETQYF. DNA for the CDR3: TGTGCCAGCGGGGCTAGCGGGGGAGTCGGAGAGACCCAGTACTTC.

In nucleotides, the CDR3 is TGCAGCGCTACGGTCACTGAAGCTTTCTTT. This codes for CSATVTEAFF. This chain joins TRBV29-1 and TRBJ1-1; D is ambiguous. The CDR3 consists of 10 residues. V was clipped by 7 bases and J by 4 bases, with 7 bases between them. Germline values: CDR1 SQVTM, CDR2 ANQGSEA.

J is TRBJ2-3 and V is TRBV7-2; D possibly corresponds to TRBD2 (6 bases). From germline, CDR1 is SGHTA and CDR2 FQGNSA. V was cut by 5 bases and J by 0 bases, with 9 bases left in between. The CDR3 covers 14 residues. The CDR3 sequence is CASSTGLSTDTQYF. Here the CDR3 DNA reads TGTGCCAGCAGCACGGGACTGAGCACAGATACGCAGTATTTT.

The V and J genes are TRBV7-2 and TRBJ2-7; 10 bases align to TRBD2. The V segment lost 4 bases and the J segment 5 bases; nucleotides outside the gene matches: 11. The CDR3 is 16 amino acids. Germline lookup yields CDR1 SGHTA and CDR2 FQGNSA. CDR3: CASSSTGLAGVHEQYF. As DNA, the CDR3 is TGTGCCAGCAGCTCGACGGGCCTAGCGGGAGTCCACGAGCAGTACTTC.

V usage is TRBV4-1 and J usage is TRBJ1-1, with D perhaps matching TRBD1 (5 bases). V gave up 2 bases and J gave up 1 base, with 14 bases separating them. In germline, CDR1 is MGHRA, CDR2 YSYEKL. There are 16 residues in the CDR3. The CDR3 DNA sequence: TGCGCCAGCAGCCAAACACACAGGCTTCCGAACACTGAAGCTTTCTTT. Amino acids: CASSQTHRLPNTEAFF.

V usage is TRBV5-8 and J usage is TRBJ2-7; 14 nucleotides agree with TRBD2. CDR1 is SGHTS and CDR2 is YDEGEE in the germline V gene. Trimming removed 4 bases from V and 7 bases from J; junction bases left unmatched: 10. The CDR3 spans 16 residues. The chain's CDR3 is CASSQGLAGVLAEQYF. Written as DNA, the CDR3 is TGTGCCAGCAGCCAGGGACTAGCGGGAGTGTTGGCGGAGCAGTACTTC.

In nucleotides, the CDR3 is TGTGCCAGCAGCGTCCGAGCGGCTACCTACAATGAGCAGTTCTTC. Amino acids: CASSVRAATYNEQFF. The gene calls are TRBV9 and TRBJ2-1; a possible D gene is TRBD2 (5 bases). This CDR3 is 15 amino acids long. With 2 bases removed from V and 2 bases from J, the gap between germline ends came to 11 bases. Germline V gene sequence: CDR1 SGDLS, CDR2 YYNGEE.

The chain has TRBV5-1 and TRBJ1-1; 12 positions match TRBD1. This CDR3 is built from 16 residues. V trimming: 3 bases; J trimming: 1 base; junction bases outside the gene matches: 4. The germline V gene has CDR1 SGHRS and CDR2 YFSETQ. The CDR3 DNA follows: TGCGCCAGCAGCTCGGGACAGGGGGCGGGGAACACTGAAGCTTTCTTT. It codes for CASSSGQGAGNTEAFF.